Each of the 10 T cell receptor beta chains below was sequenced from the same sample in a study of T cell changes during pregnancy in multiple sclerosis. The method was immunoSEQ multiplex PCR; TCRdb's version includes in-frame clones alone and lacks a portion of them. The profile shows 50,000 to 65,000 clones, 90% of them singletons. The specimen was peripheral blood, collected in the third trimester of pregnancy. These receptors were taken from a female donor in good health, enrolled as a control in a pregnancy study.

The V call is TRBV19, the J call TRBJ1-4; D ambiguous. Germline values: CDR1 LNHDA, CDR2 SQIVND (reference sequence). The CDR3 extends over 13 amino acids. V shed 7 bases and J shed 3 bases, with 9 bases lying between them. CDR3 loop: CASNSQANEKLFF. The CDR3 DNA sequence: TGTGCCAGTAACTCGCAGGCTAATGAAAAACTGTTTTTT.

The chain employs TRBV6-5 and TRBJ2-2; 8 positions agree with TRBD2. The CDR3 runs 15 residues. Trimming at V came to 6 bases and at J to 5 bases, leaving 8 bases not matched to a gene. Germline V CDR1 and CDR2: MNHEY, SVGAGI. CDR3 amino acids: CASRLGLAGTGELFF. The DNA for the CDR3 is TGTGCCAGCAGGCTAGGGTTAGCGGGGACCGGGGAGCTGTTTTTT.

This chain connects TRBV15 to TRBJ2-7; no clear D gene. V was clipped by 0 bases and J by 2 bases, with 11 bases between them. The CDR3 loop spans 15 amino acids. The germline V gene has CDR1 LNHNV and CDR2 YYDKDF (reference sequence). The CDR3 bases are TGTGCCACCAGCAGAGATCACGGCGGAACCTACGAGCAGTACTTC. Residues: CATSRDHGGTYEQYF.

The chain employs TRBV27 and TRBJ2-7, with 8 bases that match TRBD1. Per germline, CDR1 MNHEY and CDR2 SMNVEV (reference sequence). There are 17 residues in the CDR3. V lost 6 bases to trimming and J lost 7 bases; unmatched junction nucleotides: 20. The CDR3 sequence: CASSQQSPRTGTGEQYF. The CDR3 DNA reads TGTGCCAGCAGCCAACAAAGCCCCAGGACAGGGACGGGGGAGCAGTACTTC.

V gene TRBV6-6 combines with J gene TRBJ2-1; D perhaps matches TRBD2 (6 bases). CDR3 size: 15 residues. CDR1 is MNHNY and CDR2 is SVGAGI in the germline V gene (reference sequence). Trimming stripped 6 bases from V and 10 bases from J, with 22 bases between. Here the CDR3 reads CASSRVDSLAVEQFF. The CDR3 bases are TGTGCCAGCAGCCGAGTGGACTCCTTAGCGGTAGAGCAGTTCTTC.

The V call is TRBV10-3, the J call TRBJ2-1; 14 bases are a match to TRBD2. J gave up 9 bases and V 4 bases, and 8 bases lay outside the gene matches. Germline values: CDR1 ENHRY, CDR2 SYGVKD. CDR3 length: 16 amino acids. CDR3: CAISGGLAGVGPEQFF. The CDR3 nucleotides read TGTGCCATCAGTGGGGGACTAGCGGGAGTTGGGCCTGAGCAGTTCTTC.

The genes are TRBV18 and TRBJ2-1, with 11 bases matching TRBD2. Germline V gene lookup returns CDR1 KGHSH and CDR2 LQKENI. V shed 6 bases, J shed 3 bases, and the junction held 4 bases outside the gene matches. The CDR3 has 15 amino acids. CDR3 residues: CASSPTSGVYNEQFF. The CDR3, as DNA: TGTGCCAGCTCCCCGACTAGCGGGGTCTACAATGAGCAGTTCTTC.

V is TRBV5-4 and J is TRBJ2-5; D perhaps matches TRBD1 (6 bases). This CDR3 spans 13 amino acids. V lost 3 bases to trimming and J lost 5 bases, with 11 bases between them. In germline, CDR1 is SGHNT, CDR2 YYREEE (reference sequence). In DNA form, the CDR3 reads TGTGCCAGCAGCTCAGGGGTAGGGGAGACCCAGTACTTC. It is translated as CASSSGVGETQYF.

This clone has only one observation. V gene TRBV18 combines with J gene TRBJ2-2; D ambiguous. This CDR3 comprises 13 residues. Looked up from germline, CDR1 is KGHSH and CDR2 is LQKENI. The germline V and J ends were trimmed by 5 bases and 5 bases, with 9 bases remaining between them. In nucleotides, the CDR3 is TGTGCCAGCTCAGAATCACAAACCGGGGAGCTGTTTTTT. The encoded protein is CASSESQTGELFF.

The chain recombines TRBV30 with TRBJ1-4; the D gene is possibly TRBD1 (6 bases). V was shortened by 2 bases and J by 8 bases, with 12 bases between the two germline ends. There are 13 residues in the CDR3. CDR1 and CDR2 from the germline V gene are GTSNPN and SVGIG (reference sequence). For the CDR3, the DNA is TGTGCCTGGAGTAACACAGGGCGAGAAAAACTGTTTTTT. This gives the protein CAWSNTGREKLFF.